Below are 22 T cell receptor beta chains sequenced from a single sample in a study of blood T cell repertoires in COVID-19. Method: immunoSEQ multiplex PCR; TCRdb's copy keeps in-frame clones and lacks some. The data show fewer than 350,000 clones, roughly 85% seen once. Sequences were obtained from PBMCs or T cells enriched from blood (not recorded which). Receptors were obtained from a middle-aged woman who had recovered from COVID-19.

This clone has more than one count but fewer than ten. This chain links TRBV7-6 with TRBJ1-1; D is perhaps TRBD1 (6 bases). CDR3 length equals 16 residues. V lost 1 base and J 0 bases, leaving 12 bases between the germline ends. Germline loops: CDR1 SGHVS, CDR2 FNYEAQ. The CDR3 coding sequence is TGTGCCAGCAGCTTAGTCCCGGGACACCTGAACACTGAAGCTTTCTTT. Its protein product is CASSLVPGHLNTEAFF.

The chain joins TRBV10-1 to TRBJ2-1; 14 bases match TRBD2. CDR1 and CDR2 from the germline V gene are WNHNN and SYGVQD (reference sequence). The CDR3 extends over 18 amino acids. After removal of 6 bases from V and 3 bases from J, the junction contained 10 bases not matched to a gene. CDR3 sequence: CASSDHSGTSGGYNEQFF. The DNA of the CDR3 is TGCGCCAGCAGCGATCATTCCGGGACTAGCGGGGGCTACAATGAGCAGTTCTTC.

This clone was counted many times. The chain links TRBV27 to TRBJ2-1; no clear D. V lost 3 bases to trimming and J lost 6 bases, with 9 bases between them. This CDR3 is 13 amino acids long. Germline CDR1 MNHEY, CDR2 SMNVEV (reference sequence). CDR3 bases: TGTGCCAGCAGTTTGAATAGCTTCAATGAGCAGTTCTTC. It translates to CASSLNSFNEQFF.

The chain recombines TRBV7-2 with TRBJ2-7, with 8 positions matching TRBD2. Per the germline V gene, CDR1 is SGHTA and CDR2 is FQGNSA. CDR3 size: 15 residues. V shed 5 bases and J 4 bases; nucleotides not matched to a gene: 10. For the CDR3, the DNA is TGTGCCAGCAGCCCGGGAGGGCCAACGGTTTACGAGCAGTACTTC. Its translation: CASSPGGPTVYEQYF.

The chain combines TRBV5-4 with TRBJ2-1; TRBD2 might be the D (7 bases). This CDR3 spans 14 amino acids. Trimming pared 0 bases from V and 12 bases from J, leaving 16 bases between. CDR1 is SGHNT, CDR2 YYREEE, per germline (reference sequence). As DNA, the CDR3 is TGTGCCAGCAGCTTGGGCCTGGGGGGGGCTACGCAGTTCTTC. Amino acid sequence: CASSLGLGGATQFF.

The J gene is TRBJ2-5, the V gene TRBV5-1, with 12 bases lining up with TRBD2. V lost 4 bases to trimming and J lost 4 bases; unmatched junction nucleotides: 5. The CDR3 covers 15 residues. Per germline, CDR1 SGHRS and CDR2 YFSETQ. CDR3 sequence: CASSPPGLAGETQYF. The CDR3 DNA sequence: TGCGCCAGCAGCCCCCCGGGACTAGCGGGAGAGACCCAGTACTTC. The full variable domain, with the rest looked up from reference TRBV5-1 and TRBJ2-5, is KAGVTQTPRYLIKTRGQQVTLSCSPISGHRSVSWYQQTPGQGLQFLFEYFSETQRNKGNFPGRFSGRQFSNSRSEMNVSTLELGDSALYLCASSPPGLAGETQYFGPGTRLLVL.

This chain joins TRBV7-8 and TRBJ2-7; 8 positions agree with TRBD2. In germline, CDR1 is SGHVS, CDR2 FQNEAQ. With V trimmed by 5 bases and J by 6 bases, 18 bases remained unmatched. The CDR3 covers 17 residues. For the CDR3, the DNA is TGTGCCAGCAGCCGCACCTCTCCGGGACTAGGCTCTTCCGAGCAGTACTTC. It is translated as CASSRTSPGLGSSEQYF.

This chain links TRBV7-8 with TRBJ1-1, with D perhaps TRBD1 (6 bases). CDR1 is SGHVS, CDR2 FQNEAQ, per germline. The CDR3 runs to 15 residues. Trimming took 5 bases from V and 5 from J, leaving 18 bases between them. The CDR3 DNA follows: TGTGCCAGCAGCCCTTTAGGGGGGGGAAATACTGAAGCTTTCTTT. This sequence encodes CASSPLGGGNTEAFF.

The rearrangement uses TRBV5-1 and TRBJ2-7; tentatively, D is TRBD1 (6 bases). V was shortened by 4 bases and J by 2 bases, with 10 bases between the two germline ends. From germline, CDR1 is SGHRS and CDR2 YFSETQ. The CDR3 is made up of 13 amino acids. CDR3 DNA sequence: TGCGCCAGCAGCGCGGACAGAACCTACGAGCAGTACTTC. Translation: CASSADRTYEQYF.

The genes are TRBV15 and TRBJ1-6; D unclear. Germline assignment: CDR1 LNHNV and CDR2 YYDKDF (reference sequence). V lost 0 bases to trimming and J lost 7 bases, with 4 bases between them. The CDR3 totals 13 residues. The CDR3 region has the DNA TGTGCCACCAGCAGAGATTCAAATTCACCCCTCCACTTT. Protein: CATSRDSNSPLHF.

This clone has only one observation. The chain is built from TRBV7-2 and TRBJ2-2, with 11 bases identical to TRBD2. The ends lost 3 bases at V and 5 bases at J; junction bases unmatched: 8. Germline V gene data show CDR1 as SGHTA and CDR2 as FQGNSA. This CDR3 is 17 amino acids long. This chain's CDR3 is CASSFSGRAFGTGELFF. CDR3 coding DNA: TGTGCCAGCAGCTTTAGCGGGAGGGCCTTCGGGACCGGGGAGCTGTTTTTT.

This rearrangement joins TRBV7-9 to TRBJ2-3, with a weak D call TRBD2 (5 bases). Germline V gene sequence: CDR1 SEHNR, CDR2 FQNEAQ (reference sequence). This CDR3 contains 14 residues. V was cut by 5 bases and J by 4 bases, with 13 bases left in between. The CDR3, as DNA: TGTGCCAGCAGCCTAACCGGAGGTGCAGATACGCAGTATTTT. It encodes CASSLTGGADTQYF.

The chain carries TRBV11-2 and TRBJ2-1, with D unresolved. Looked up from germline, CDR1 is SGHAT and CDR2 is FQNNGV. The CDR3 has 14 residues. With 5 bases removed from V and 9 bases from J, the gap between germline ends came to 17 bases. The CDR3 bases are TGTGCCAGCAGCCCCCCTCTCCTGTCCGGTGAGCAGTTCTTC. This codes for CASSPPLLSGEQFF.

The CDR3 loop reads CASSKTGTAGNTEAFF. The CDR3 nucleotides read TGCGCCAGCAGCAAAACCGGGACTGCCGGGAACACTGAAGCTTTCTTT. This chain links TRBV5-1 with TRBJ1-1; TRBD1 might be the D (5 bases). Germline lookup yields CDR1 SGHRS and CDR2 YFSETQ. The CDR3 has 16 amino acids. Deletions cut 4 bases from V and 1 base from J, with 17 bases between. Full variable domain (remainder filled in from reference TRBV5-1 and TRBJ1-1): KAGVTQTPRYLIKTRGQQVTLSCSPISGHRSVSWYQQTPGQGLQFLFEYFSETQRNKGNFPGRFSGRQFSNSRSEMNVSTLELGDSALYLCASSKTGTAGNTEAFFGQGTRLTVV.

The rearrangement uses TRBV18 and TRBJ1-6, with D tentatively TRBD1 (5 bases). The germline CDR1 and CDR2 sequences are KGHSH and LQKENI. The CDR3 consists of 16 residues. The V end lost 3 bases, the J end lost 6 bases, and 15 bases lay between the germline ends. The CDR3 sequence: CASSPLGAGGNSPLHF. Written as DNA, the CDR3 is TGTGCCAGCTCACCCCTCGGGGCCGGGGGTAATTCACCCCTCCACTTT.

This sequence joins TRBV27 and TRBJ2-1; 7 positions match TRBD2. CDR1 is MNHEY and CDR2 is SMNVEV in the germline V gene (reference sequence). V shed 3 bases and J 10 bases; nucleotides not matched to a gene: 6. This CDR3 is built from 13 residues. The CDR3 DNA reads TGTGCCAGCAGTTTCTCTACGGGGGGAGAGCAGTTCTTC. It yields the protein CASSFSTGGEQFF.

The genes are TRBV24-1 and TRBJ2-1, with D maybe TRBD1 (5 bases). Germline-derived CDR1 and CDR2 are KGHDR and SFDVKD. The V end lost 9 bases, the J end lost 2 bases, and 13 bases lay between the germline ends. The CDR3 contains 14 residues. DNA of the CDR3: TGTGCCACCGAAGGATCCAGGGCCTACAATGAGCAGTTCTTC. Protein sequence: CATEGSRAYNEQFF.

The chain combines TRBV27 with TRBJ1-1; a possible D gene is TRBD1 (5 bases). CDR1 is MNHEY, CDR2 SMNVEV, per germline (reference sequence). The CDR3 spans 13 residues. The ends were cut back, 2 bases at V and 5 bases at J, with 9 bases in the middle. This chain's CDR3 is CASSLQGRTEAFF. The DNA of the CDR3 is TGTGCCAGCAGTTTACAGGGAAGGACTGAAGCTTTCTTT.

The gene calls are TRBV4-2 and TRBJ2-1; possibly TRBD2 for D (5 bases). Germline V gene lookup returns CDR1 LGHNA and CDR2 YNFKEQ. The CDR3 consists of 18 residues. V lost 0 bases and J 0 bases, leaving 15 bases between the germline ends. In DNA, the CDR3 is TGTGCCAGCAGCCAAGATTCCGTAGCGTCAAGCTCCTACAATGAGCAGTTCTTC. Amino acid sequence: CASSQDSVASSSYNEQFF.

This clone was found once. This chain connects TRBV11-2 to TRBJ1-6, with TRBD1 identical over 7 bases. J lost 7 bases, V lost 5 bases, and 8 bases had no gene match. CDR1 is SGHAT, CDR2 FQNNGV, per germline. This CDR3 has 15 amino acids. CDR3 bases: TGTGCCAGCAGCCTAACCGGGACAGAGAATTCACCCCTCCACTTT. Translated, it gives CASSLTGTENSPLHF.

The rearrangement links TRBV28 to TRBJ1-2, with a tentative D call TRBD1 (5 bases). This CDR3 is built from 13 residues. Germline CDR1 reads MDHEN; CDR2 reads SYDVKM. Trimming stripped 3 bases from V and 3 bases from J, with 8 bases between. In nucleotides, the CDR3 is TGTGCCAGCAGTTTGACAGAGTACTATGGCTACACCTTC. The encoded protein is CASSLTEYYGYTF.

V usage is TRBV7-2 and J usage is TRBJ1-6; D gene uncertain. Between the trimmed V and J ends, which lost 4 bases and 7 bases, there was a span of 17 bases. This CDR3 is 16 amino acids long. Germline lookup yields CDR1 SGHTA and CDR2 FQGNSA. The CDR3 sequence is CASSSLGGSVNSPLHF. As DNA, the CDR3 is TGTGCCAGCAGCTCGCTGGGAGGGTCCGTGAATTCACCCCTCCACTTT. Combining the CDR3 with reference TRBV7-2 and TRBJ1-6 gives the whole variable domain GAGVSQSPSNKVTEKGKDVELRCDPISGHTALYWYRQSLGQGLEFLIYFQGNSAPDKSGLPSDRFSAERTGGSVSTLTIQRTQQEDSAVYLCASSSLGGSVNSPLHFGNGTRLTVT.